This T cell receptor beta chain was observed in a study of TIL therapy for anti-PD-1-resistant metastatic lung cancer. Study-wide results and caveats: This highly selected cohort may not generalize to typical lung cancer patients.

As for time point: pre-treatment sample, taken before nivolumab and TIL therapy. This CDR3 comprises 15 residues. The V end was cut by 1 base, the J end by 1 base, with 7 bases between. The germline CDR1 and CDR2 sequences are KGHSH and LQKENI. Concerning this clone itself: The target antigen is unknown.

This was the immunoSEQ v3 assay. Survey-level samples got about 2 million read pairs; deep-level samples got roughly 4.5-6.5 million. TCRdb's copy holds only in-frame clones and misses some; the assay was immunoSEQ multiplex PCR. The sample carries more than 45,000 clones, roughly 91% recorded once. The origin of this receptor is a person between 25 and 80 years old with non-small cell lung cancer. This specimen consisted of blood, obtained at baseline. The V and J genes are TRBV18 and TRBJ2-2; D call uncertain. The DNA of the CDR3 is TGTGCCAGCTCACCACGACTGGAGAACACCGGGGAGCTGTTTTTT. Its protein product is CASSPRLENTGELFF.